These T cell receptor beta chains were read from a single sample in a study of long-term antiretroviral therapy in people with HIV. Profiled with immunoSEQ multiplex PCR; TCRdb holds only in-frame clones, not every one. Of approximately 19,000 clones listed, 79% are singletons. The sequencing here drew on unsorted PBMCs, taken at the start of antiretroviral therapy, before treatment. The receptors were sampled from a man aged 18 to 30 with HIV. The CDR3 runs from the conserved cysteine through the conserved F or W. The D gene is left open where the match is weak. The listing skips clone size in some rows; elsewhere it reads once, few, many or a size class.

j_call	clone_size	d_call	v_call	cdr3_nt	cdr3_aa
TRBJ1-2	.	.	TRBV25-1	TGTGCCAGCAGTGAATATCCAGGGGAGAGCTATGGCTACACCTTC	CASSEYPGESYGYTF
TRBJ1-5	.	.	TRBV7-2	TGTGCCAGCAGCTTAGCGTTCTCTCAGCCCCAGCATTTT	CASSLAFSQPQHF
TRBJ2-2	.	TRBD2	TRBV11-2	TGTGCCAGCAGCTTGTTGGGACAGACTCTAGCGGGAACGGCCGGGGAGCTGTTTTTT	CASSLLGQTLAGTAGELFF
TRBJ2-7	.	.	TRBV7-2	TGTGCCAGCAGCGGAGAAGGCGAGCAGTACTTC	CASSGEGEQYF
TRBJ2-7	.	TRBD1	TRBV19	TGTGCCAGTAGTATAGATCTTGGGACAGTGGGAGAGCAGTACTTC	CASSIDLGTVGEQYF
TRBJ1-5	.	.	TRBV28	TGTGCCAGCAGTTTGAGAGGGTTTGTTAGGCAGCCCCAGCATTTT	CASSLRGFVRQPQHF
TRBJ2-3	few	TRBD2	TRBV27	TGTGCCAGCAGTTTAAGCGGTTCGGCAGGGGCTGGGACTAGCGGGGGAGACACAGATACGCAGTATTTT	CASSLSGSAGAGTSGGDTDTQYF
TRBJ1-2	.	.	TRBV15	TGTGCCACCAGCACGTATCAGCAGGCCAACTATGGCTACACCTTC	CATSTYQQANYGYTF
TRBJ1-5	.	.	TRBV19	TGTGCCAGCCATCGACATAGAGGGACCAGCAATCAGCCCCAGCATTTT	CASHRHRGTSNQPQHF
TRBJ2-7	.	TRBD1	TRBV6-5	TGTGCCAGCAGTAAAGACAGGGCCTACGAGCAGTACTTC	CASSKDRAYEQYF
TRBJ2-1	once	.	TRBV5-4	TGTGCCAGCAGCTTCTCACAGAACTCTGAGCAGTTCTTC	CASSFSQNSEQFF
TRBJ1-3	once	.	TRBV6-5	TGTGCCAGCAGGACAGGAAACACCATATATTTT	CASRTGNTIYF
TRBJ2-1	.	.	TRBV6-6	TGTGCCAGCAGTCGGACGGAGAGCTCCTACAATGAGCAGTTCTTC	CASSRTESSYNEQFF
TRBJ1-4	.	.	TRBV6-1	TGTGCCAGCAGTGACTTCCCTTGGGGTACTAATGAAAAACTGTTTTTT	CASSDFPWGTNEKLFF
TRBJ2-5	.	TRBD2	TRBV7-7	TGTGCTAGCAGCGCGTCGGGAGTATTGCCGGGACTAGCGGGAGGACAAGAGACCCAGTACTTC	CASSASGVLPGLAGGQETQYF
TRBJ1-1	once	.	TRBV7-9	TGTGCCCCAAGCAGTACAAGAGGGGACACTGAAGCTTTCTTT	CAPSSTRGDTEAFF
TRBJ2-3	.	TRBD2	TRBV5-4	TGTGCCAGCAGCTGGGATGGGGGAGGGTTGGATACGCAGTATTTT	CASSWDGGGLDTQYF
TRBJ2-7	.	.	TRBV28	TGTGCCAGCAGTTTCACAGGGGAGGGCTCCTACGAGCAGTACTTC	CASSFTGEGSYEQYF
TRBJ2-7	.	.	TRBV9	TGTGCCAGCAGCCCCGAAAGCTCCTACGAGCAGTACTTC	CASSPESSYEQYF
TRBJ1-1	.	TRBD1	TRBV7-9	TGTGCCAGCAGCTCCGGACAGGGCACTGAAGCTTTCTTT	CASSSGQGTEAFF
TRBJ2-7	once	TRBD2	TRBV6-5	TGTGCCAGCAGACCCCGACTAGGCGGGAGGGACGAGCAGTACTTC	CASRPRLGGRDEQYF
TRBJ2-1	.	TRBD1	TRBV7-2	TGTGCCAGCAGCCGCGACAGGGGGCAGGATGAGCAGTTCTTC	CASSRDRGQDEQFF
TRBJ1-1	.	TRBD1	TRBV5-4	TGTGCCAGCAGCTTAACCGGGACAGCTGAAGCTTTCTTT	CASSLTGTAEAFF
TRBJ2-7	.	TRBD1	TRBV27	TGTGCCAGCAGTTTTTTGGGGACAGGGGCCGAGCAGTACTTC	CASSFLGTGAEQYF
TRBJ2-7	.	TRBD1	TRBV4-3	TGCGCCAGCAGCATCCGGGACAGGGGATCCTACGAGCAGTACTTC	CASSIRDRGSYEQYF
TRBJ1-1	.	.	TRBV6-5	TGTGCCAGCAGTTACTCGGGGGCTGCATCTTACACTGAAGCTTTCTTT	CASSYSGAASYTEAFF
TRBJ2-7	.	TRBD2	TRBV11-2	TGTGCCAGCACCATAGCGGGAGCCTACGAGCAGTACTTC	CASTIAGAYEQYF
TRBJ2-5	.	.	TRBV18	TGTGCCAGCTCACCCTCCCACACCCGAGAGACCCAGTACTTC	CASSPSHTRETQYF
TRBJ2-2	.	.	TRBV27	TGTGCCAGCGGAACCGGGGAGCTGTTTTTT	CASGTGELFF
TRBJ2-7	.	TRBD1	TRBV27	TGTGCCAGCAGTCCCGGACAGGGGGCGGCATACGAGCAGTACTTC	CASSPGQGAAYEQYF
TRBJ2-1	.	TRBD2	TRBV7-3	TGTGCCAGCAGCCCTGCGGGGGGGAGGACCTACAATGAGCAGTTCTTC	CASSPAGGRTYNEQFF
TRBJ2-7	.	TRBD1	TRBV11-3	TGTGCCAGCAGCCCCGGACAGGGCCTCGAGCAGTACTTC	CASSPGQGLEQYF
TRBJ2-1	few	.	TRBV19	TGTGCCAGTAGTATAGCGATGCACGCATACAATGAGCAGTTCTTC	CASSIAMHAYNEQFF
TRBJ2-7	.	.	TRBV10-3	TGTGCCATCAGTGACCCACCCACTGACAGCTACGAGCAGTACTTC	CAISDPPTDSYEQYF
TRBJ1-4	medium-sized	.	TRBV4-3	TGCGCCAGCAGCCAAGAACAAGGGTTTCTGGAAAAACTGTTTTTT	CASSQEQGFLEKLFF
TRBJ1-5	.	TRBD1	TRBV6-5	TGTGCCAGCAGAAGAGACAGGGGGTTCTATCAGCCCCAGCATTTT	CASRRDRGFYQPQHF